This T cell receptor (beta chain) appears in the sequencing data of a study of blood T cell repertoires in COVID-19. The overall study: Samples came from the United States, Italy and Spain, spanning acute and convalescent COVID-19. PBMCs, B-cell-depleted T cells, or T cells were the source of the cDNA or gDNA that made up the material.

Original data processing: Amplifying reference gene primers gave estimates of nucleated cell counts. Here immunoSEQ multiplex PCR was the method, and the copy in TCRdb shows in-frame clones only, minus some. The V and J calls and the clone size are those of that table, but D and trimming were determined from the DNA. This repertoire shows 250,000 to 350,000 clones, around 89% found once; its top ten account for more than 6.5%. The sequencing sample was made of peripheral blood. This receptor was identified in a woman aged 25-40 years who had recovered from COVID-19.

CDR3 region: CASSPHSYEQYF. The CDR3 DNA is TGTGCCAGCAGTCCCCACTCCTACGAGCAGTACTTC. The chain couples TRBV28 to TRBJ2-7; the D is unclear. Germline V gene sequence: CDR1 MDHEN, CDR2 SYDVKM. The CDR3 contains 12 residues. V was trimmed by 5 bases and J by 0 bases, leaving 5 bases between them.